This T cell receptor beta chain is from a study of response to subunit inactivated influenza vaccine. The CDR3 has 14 residues. Germline V gene lookup returns CDR1 SGHTA and CDR2 FQGNSA. V was pared by 4 bases and J by 4 bases, with 13 bases between. TCRdb independently ran MiXCR on the RT-PCR reads; one entry per CDR3 protein. The sample has over 150,000 distinct CDR3 sequences, nearly 9.5% seen once; the top ten hold around 9.9%. A remark on this clonotype: No antigen is known for it.

General study points: Authors proposed each seasonal influenza vaccination draws in few new T cells.

The receptor was derived from a man in his fifties or sixties who received an inactivated influenza vaccine. The source was non-naive T cells sorted from PBMCs, collected on the day of vaccination. The V call is TRBV7-2, the J call TRBJ2-5, with TRBD2 as a possible D gene (7 bases). The CDR3 region is CASSSGGRGETQYF. The CDR3 coding sequence is TGTGCCAGCAGCTCGGGGGGCCGGGGAGAGACCCAGTACTTC. The variable domain in full, with the rest retrieved from reference TRBV7-2 and TRBJ2-5, is GAGVSQSPSNKVTEKGKDVELRCDPISGHTALYWYRQSLGQGLEFLIYFQGNSAPDKSGLPSDRFSAERTGGSVSTLTIQRTQQEDSAVYLCASSSGGRGETQYFGPGTRLLVL.